These T cell receptor beta chains were read from a single sample in a study of T cells in pancreatic ductal adenocarcinoma. The method was immunoSEQ multiplex PCR; TCRdb's version includes in-frame clones alone and lacks a portion of them. The sample lists over 90,000 clones; roughly 96% were seen once. The specimen sequenced was PBMCs. The receptors stem from a human donor with pancreatic ductal adenocarcinoma. Each CDR3 is given with its conserved first and last residue. Fields, in order: J gene, D gene, clone size, V gene, CDR3 DNA, CDR3 protein. The D gene is left open where the match is weak. Only part of the rows carry a size: once, few, many, or a class if the clone is expanded.

>TRBJ1-3|-|-|TRBV6-5
TGTGCCAGCCGGTCGGGGTCGGGAAACACCATATATTTT
CASRSGSGNTIYF
>TRBJ2-3|-|-|TRBV13
TGTGCCAGCAGCTTAGCCTACACAGATACGCAGTATTTT
CASSLAYTDTQYF
>TRBJ2-1|TRBD2|-|TRBV6-1
TGTGCCAGCAGTGGCGGGACTAGCGGGAGCTACAATGAGCAGTTCTTC
CASSGGTSGSYNEQFF
>TRBJ1-4|-|-|TRBV25-1
TGTGCCAGCAGTGGCTTTCCCCGACACGGGGGGGCTAATGAAAAACTGTTTTTT
CASSGFPRHGGANEKLFF
>TRBJ2-1|-|-|TRBV7-9
TGTGCCAGCACCTCGGTCCCTGTATTGCATGAGCAGTTCTTC
CASTSVPVLHEQFF
>TRBJ2-3|TRBD1|-|TRBV30
TGTGCCGGGTTACTCCGGGACAGCAAACAACATTTTACTAGCACAGATACGCAGTATTTT
CAGLLRDSKQHFTSTDTQYF
>TRBJ2-1|-|once|TRBV7-3
TGTGCCAGCAGCTCTCGGGGGAGCTCCTACAATGAGCAGTTCTTC
CASSSRGSSYNEQFF
>TRBJ2-1|-|-|TRBV6-5
TGTGCCAGCAGTTACGTCCCTAGCGCGGTTAGTGAGCAGTTCTTC
CASSYVPSAVSEQFF
>TRBJ2-7|TRBD1|-|TRBV5-6
TGTGCCAGCAGCTCGGGCCCGACAGGGACATACGAGCAGTACTTC
CASSSGPTGTYEQYF
>TRBJ1-2|-|-|TRBV28
TGTGCCAGCAGTGATACCCAGTCTCACGTCGATGGCTACACCTTC
CASSDTQSHVDGYTF
>TRBJ2-5|-|-|TRBV7-3
TGTGCCAGCAGCTTCTACAGAGAAGAGACCCAGTACTTC
CASSFYREETQYF
>TRBJ1-1|-|once|TRBV29-1
TGCAGCGTTGTAGGACAGATGAACACTGAAGCTTTCTTT
CSVVGQMNTEAFF
>TRBJ2-7|TRBD1|-|TRBV7-3
TGTGCCAGCAGGAGGGGCGGACAGGGGATGACCGAGCAGTACTTC
CASRRGGQGMTEQYF
>TRBJ1-3|-|-|TRBV28
TGTGCCAGCAGTGCGGCGGGAAATGGAAAAGAAGGAAACACCATATATTTT
CASSAAGNGKEGNTIYF
>TRBJ2-7|-|-|TRBV21-1
TGTGCCAGCAGCAAAGAGATTCTAGCGGGAGATCGGTCCTACGAGCAGTACTTC
CASSKEILAGDRSYEQYF
>TRBJ1-5|-|-|TRBV6-1
TGTGCCAGCAGTGAATACGCGATTTATAGCAATCAGCCCCAGCATTTT
CASSEYAIYSNQPQHF
>TRBJ1-1|-|-|TRBV2
TGTGCCAGCAGTAATCGCTCAATCTTTGAACAGGGTGGTGGAACTGAAGCTTTCTTT
CASSNRSIFEQGGGTEAFF
>TRBJ1-2|-|-|TRBV5-1
TGCGCCAGCAGCCGGGACTATGGCTACACCTTC
CASSRDYGYTF
>TRBJ2-3|-|-|TRBV6-1
TGTGCCAGCAGTGACAGCGGAGATACGCAGTATTTT
CASSDSGDTQYF
>TRBJ2-6|-|-|TRBV10-3
TGTGCCATCAGTGGGGGGGACCTTCCCCCCTCTGGGGCCAACGTCCTGACTTTC
CAISGGDLPPSGANVLTF
>TRBJ1-2|TRBD1|-|TRBV7-9
TGTGCCAGCAGCCCTCAGGGGGACTATGGCTACACCTTC
CASSPQGDYGYTF
>TRBJ1-1|TRBD1|once|TRBV5-4
TGTGCCAGCAGTGTGATCGGACAGGACTTTGAAGCTTTCTTT
CASSVIGQDFEAFF
>TRBJ2-4|TRBD1|-|TRBV30
TGTGCCTGGCAGGGGGAAAACATTCAGTACTTC
CAWQGENIQYF
>TRBJ2-5|TRBD1|-|TRBV5-4
TGTGCCAGCAGCACTGACAGGGTGGAGACCCAGTACTTC
CASSTDRVETQYF
>TRBJ2-1|TRBD2|-|TRBV9
TGTGCCAGCAGCTCCCCGAGCGGGATCTCCTACAATGAGCAGTTCTTC
CASSSPSGISYNEQFF
>TRBJ2-7|-|-|TRBV5-8
TGTGCCAGCAGTGGGTACGGGATTAACTCCTACGAGCAGTACTTC
CASSGYGINSYEQYF
>TRBJ2-5|-|-|TRBV7-3
TGTGCCAGCAGCCCCCGGGCGGGGGCGGAGACCCAGTACTTC
CASSPRAGAETQYF
>TRBJ2-6|-|once|TRBV7-2
TGTGCCAGCAGCTTAGTGGGGCAAGGGGCCAACGTCCTGACTTTC
CASSLVGQGANVLTF
>TRBJ2-3|TRBD1|-|TRBV4-1
TGCGCCAGCAGCCGCCAGGGGGCGAGCACAGATACGCAGTATTTT
CASSRQGASTDTQYF
>TRBJ2-7|TRBD1|-|TRBV9
TGTGCCAGCAGCGTACAACAGGGGGACGAGCAGTACTTC
CASSVQQGDEQYF
>TRBJ1-1|-|-|TRBV30
TGTGCCTGGAGTGGGCGACGGGGTGAAGCTTTCTTT
CAWSGRRGEAFF
>TRBJ2-7|-|once|TRBV6-1
TGTGCCAGCAGTGAAGGCAGGCTTGACGAGCAGTACTTC
CASSEGRLDEQYF
>TRBJ2-7|TRBD1|-|TRBV5-5
TGTGCCAGCAGCTTGGCCCCCCCGGGACAGGGGATTTTGCAGTACTTC
CASSLAPPGQGILQYF
>TRBJ1-4|TRBD1|-|TRBV5-1
TGCGCCAGCAGCTTGGGGACAGGTCATGAAAAACTGTTTTTT
CASSLGTGHEKLFF
>TRBJ1-4|TRBD1|-|TRBV5-1
TGCGCCAGCAGCTCGACAGGGGTTGGGGGGAAACTGTTTTTT
CASSSTGVGGKLFF
>TRBJ2-5|-|-|TRBV6-5
TGTGCCAGCAGTTACACGACAAGTCAAGAGACCCAGTACTTC
CASSYTTSQETQYF
>TRBJ2-3|-|-|TRBV7-9
TGTGCCAGCAGCTTAGGTGTCTTACAGGGCCGCACAGATACGCAGTATTTT
CASSLGVLQGRTDTQYF
>TRBJ2-7|-|once|TRBV6-4
TGTGCCAGCAGTGATCCCCGACTTCAAATTACCTACGAGCAGTACTTC
CASSDPRLQITYEQYF
>TRBJ2-7|-|-|TRBV28
TGTGCCAGCAGTTTGGTGGTTCGGGAGCAGTACTTC
CASSLVVREQYF
>TRBJ2-7|TRBD2|-|TRBV4-1
TGCGCCAGCAGCCAAGTCCAGCGGGAGGGCGAGCAGTACTTC
CASSQVQREGEQYF
>TRBJ2-5|TRBD1|-|TRBV7-9
TGTGCCAGCAGCTTGCCGGGACAGGGGTCCCAAGAGACCCAGTACTTC
CASSLPGQGSQETQYF
>TRBJ2-7|TRBD2|-|TRBV5-1
TGCGCCAGCAGCAGCGGGACTAGCGGGAGCATCTACGAGCAGTACTTC
CASSSGTSGSIYEQYF
>TRBJ2-1|TRBD2|-|TRBV13
TGTGCCAGCAGCCTCGGACTAGCGGGAGGTTCTACCTACAATGAGCAGTTCTTC
CASSLGLAGGSTYNEQFF
>TRBJ1-2|TRBD1|-|TRBV19
TGTGCCAGTAGTTCGGGACAGGGTAACTATGGCTACACCTTC
CASSSGQGNYGYTF
>TRBJ2-5|TRBD2|-|TRBV5-1
TGCGCCAGCAGCTTGTTTCCGACTAGCGGGTTCCAAGAGACCCAGTACTTC
CASSLFPTSGFQETQYF
>TRBJ1-1|-|-|TRBV5-1
TGCGCCAGCAGAATGTCGGGGGGTGTAATGAACACTGAAGCTTTCTTT
CASRMSGGVMNTEAFF
>TRBJ2-1|TRBD1|few|TRBV18
TGTGCCAGCTCACCCGGGACAGTTCTCGCGAATGAGCAGTTCTTC
CASSPGTVLANEQFF
>TRBJ1-2|TRBD1|-|TRBV20-1
TGCAGTGCTAGCGGGACAGCCGGCTACACCTTC
CSASGTAGYTF
>TRBJ2-7|-|-|TRBV21-1
TGTGCCAGCAGCAAACCTTACTACGAGCAGTACTTC
CASSKPYYEQYF